These 30 T cell receptor beta chains originate from one sample sequenced in a study of T cells in Graves' hyperthyroidism and ophthalmopathy. There were TCR beta CDR3 regions amplified from RNA transcripts. Researchers ran a first-round RT-PCR on the TCR CDR3 using the HTBI primer set. TCRdb re-called the multiplex PCR reads with MiXCR, one entry per CDR3 protein. The profile shows approximately 600,000 distinct CDR3 sequences, less than 25% of them singletons. Sample: blood. The receptors were gathered from a man aged 25-45 years with Graves' ophthalmopathy.

This clonotype was picked up a small number of times. The rearrangement links TRBV10-1 to TRBJ1-6; D is ambiguous. Trimming took off 0 bases at V and 8 bases at J, with 5 bases between the two ends. The CDR3 sequence is 13 residues long. Germline V CDR1 and CDR2: WNHNN, SYGVQD (reference sequence). The CDR3 here is CASSESTDSPLHF. The CDR3, as DNA: TGCGCCAGCAGTGAGTCGACGGATTCACCCCTCCACTTT.

About this clonotype itself: Mismatch with germline at one junction end may stem from a read error. The rearrangement joins TRBV27 to TRBJ2-7; D gene unclear. Germline V gene lookup returns CDR1 MNHEY and CDR2 SMNVEV (reference sequence). CDR3 length equals 14 residues. The chain's CDR3 is CAGSLQWRSYEQYF. CDR3 DNA sequence: TGTGCCGGCAGTTTACAGTGGCGCAGCTACGAGCAGTACTTC.

This chain joins TRBV4-1 and TRBJ2-3; 14 bases line up with TRBD2. V shed 0 bases and J 2 bases; nucleotides not matched to a gene: 13. Germline CDR1 reads MGHRA; CDR2 reads YSYEKL. This CDR3 contains 21 residues. The DNA for the CDR3 is TGCGCCAGCAGCCAAGATCCGCCTGGGACTAGCGGGAGTTGGTACACAGATACGCAGTATTTT. This encodes CASSQDPPGTSGSWYTDTQYF.

The chain carries TRBV30 and TRBJ1-3; D ambiguous. This CDR3 is 14 amino acids long. Germline V CDR1 and CDR2: GTSNPN, SVGIG (reference sequence). Trimming took off 2 bases at V and 1 base at J, with 9 bases between the two ends. As DNA, the CDR3 is TGTGCCTGGAGTCCAACGGATTCTGGAAACACCATATATTTT. Translated: CAWSPTDSGNTIYF.

At least ten counts were recorded for this clonotype. The genes are TRBV7-8 and TRBJ2-3, with D maybe TRBD2 (5 bases). Trimming took off 4 bases at V and 3 bases at J, with 14 bases between the two ends. CDR1 and CDR2 (germline): SGHVS, FQNEAQ. This CDR3 is 15 amino acids long. The CDR3 protein is CASSWEAERTDTQYF. The DNA of the CDR3 is TGTGCCAGCAGCTGGGAAGCGGAGAGAACAGATACGCAGTATTTT.

This clonotype was observed at least ten times. This chain joins TRBV5-8 and TRBJ2-5; D possibly corresponds to TRBD1 (6 bases). CDR3 length equals 13 residues. The germline V gene encodes CDR1 SGHTS and CDR2 YDEGEE. V gave up 2 bases and J gave up 2 bases, with 7 bases separating them. DNA of the CDR3: TGTGCCAGCAGCTTTGACAGGCAAGAGACCCAGTACTTC. Translated: CASSFDRQETQYF.

Turning to this clonotype: This may arise from a read error, as a much more abundant clone is one base away. The chain carries TRBV7-2 and TRBJ2-7; possibly TRBD1 or TRBD2 for D (5 bases each). Trimming took off 5 bases at V and 2 bases at J, with 16 bases between the two ends. This CDR3 is 15 amino acids long. Germline V gives CDR1 SGHTA, CDR2 FQGNSA. The CDR3 region is CASSLGVGSPYEQYF. For the CDR3, the DNA is TGTGCCAGCAGCCTAGGGGTGGGGAGCCCCTACGAGCAGTACTTC.

This chain uses TRBV7-8 with TRBJ2-5; D is ambiguous. Germline values: CDR1 SGHVS, CDR2 FQNEAQ. The CDR3 runs to 13 residues. V dropped 1 base and J dropped 4 bases, with 7 bases sitting between them. CDR3: CASSLDVVETQYF. DNA of the CDR3: TGTGCCAGCAGCTTAGACGTGGTAGAGACCCAGTACTTC.

A note on this clonotype: A much larger clone lies one base from this, so it may be a read error. V usage is TRBV7-2 and J usage is TRBJ2-7; 7 bases line up with TRBD1. The CDR3 loop spans 16 amino acids. CDR1 and CDR2 from the germline V gene are SGHTA and FQGNSA. The CDR3 spells CATSSADRVVSYEQYF. Written as DNA, the CDR3 is TGTGCCACCAGCTCGGCAGACAGGGTCGTGTCCTACGAGCAGTACTTC. The variable domain in full, completed from reference TRBV7-2 and TRBJ2-7, reads GAGVSQSPSNKVTEKGKDVELRCDPISGHTALYWYRQSLGQGLEFLIYFQGNSAPDKSGLPSDRFSAERTGGSVSTLTIQRTQQEDSAVYLCATSSADRVVSYEQYFGPGTRLTVT.

CDR3: CSVGQLIQETQYF. The CDR3 bases are TGCAGCGTTGGTCAACTAATACAAGAGACCCAGTACTTC. V is TRBV29-1 and J is TRBJ2-5; unclear D gene. This CDR3 spans 13 amino acids. Germline loops: CDR1 SQVTM, CDR2 ANQGSEA. V was trimmed by 4 bases and J by 2 bases, leaving 11 bases between them. Looking up the rest from reference TRBV29-1 and TRBJ2-5 gives the full variable domain: SAVISQKPSRDICQRGTSLTIQCQVDSQVTMMFWYRQQPGQSLTLIATANQGSEATYESGFVIDKFPISRPNLTFSTLTVSNMSPEDSSIYLCSVGQLIQETQYFGPGTRLLVL.

J is TRBJ2-5 and V is TRBV29-1, with D tentatively TRBD2 (5 bases). Trimming left V 4 bases short and J 7 bases short, with 13 bases between. CDR1 is SQVTM, CDR2 ANQGSEA, per germline. This CDR3 comprises 12 residues. DNA of the CDR3: TGCAGCGTTGTGGGTAGCGCAGGGACCCAGTACTTC. It yields the protein CSVVGSAGTQYF.

The genes are TRBV3-1 and TRBJ2-7, with D maybe TRBD1 (5 bases). Trimming left V 2 bases short and J 1 base short, with 9 bases between. Per germline, CDR1 LGHDT and CDR2 YNNKEL (reference sequence). The CDR3 covers 14 residues. DNA of the CDR3: TGTGCCAGCAGCCAACTATCAGGGTCCTACGAGCAGTACTTC. As protein: CASSQLSGSYEQYF.

The V call is TRBV18, the J call TRBJ1-5, with TRBD1 matching 7 bases. Germline V gene data show CDR1 as KGHSH and CDR2 as LQKENI. There are 13 residues in the CDR3. With 4 bases clipped from V and 7 bases from J, the junction kept 4 bases outside the gene matches. CDR3 in amino acids: CASSRRDSQPQHF. CDR3 nucleotide sequence: TGTGCCAGCTCACGCAGGGACAGCCAGCCCCAGCATTTT.

The chain employs TRBV7-2 and TRBJ1-1; D is possibly TRBD1 (6 bases). This CDR3 region has 14 residues. Germline V lookup: CDR1 SGHTA, CDR2 FQGNSA. V shed 5 bases and J shed 4 bases, with 14 bases lying between them. The CDR3 protein is CASSLTPGATEAFF. As DNA, the CDR3 is TGTGCCAGCAGCCTAACACCGGGGGCCACTGAAGCTTTCTTT.

This clonotype was seen repeatedly, ten times or more. This chain links TRBV12-3 or TRBV12-4 with TRBJ1-2, with TRBD1 identical over 8 bases. This CDR3 has 15 residues. Losses at the gene ends were 6 bases for V and 4 bases for J; bases not matched to a gene: 10. CDR3 loop: CASSPRTGTAYGYTF. CDR3 nucleotide sequence: TGTGCCAGCAGCCCTAGGACAGGGACGGCCTATGGCTACACCTTC.

V and J are TRBV30 and TRBJ2-7; 7 nucleotides align to TRBD1. The CDR3 loop spans 15 amino acids. Germline CDR1 and CDR2: GTSNPN and SVGIG (reference sequence). Unmatched junction bases numbered 14, after V lost 4 bases and J lost 5 bases. The CDR3 loop is CAWIPVDRDPHEQYF. In nucleotides, the CDR3 is TGTGCCTGGATTCCCGTCGACAGGGATCCCCACGAGCAGTACTTC.

This clonotype was picked up a small number of times. J is TRBJ2-4 and V is TRBV6-1; 7 bases are a match to TRBD1. CDR3 length: 16 amino acids. Germline V gene lookup returns CDR1 MNHNS and CDR2 SASEGT. V trimming: 1 base; J trimming: 1 base; junction bases outside the gene matches: 4. In DNA form, the CDR3 reads TGTGCCAGCAGTGAAGGGACAGGCCTGGCCAAAAACATTCAGTACTTC. Amino acids: CASSEGTGLAKNIQYF.

This clonotype was detected a few times. The V and J genes are TRBV27 and TRBJ2-1; D is tentatively TRBD1 or TRBD2 (5 bases each). The CDR3 has 16 amino acids. Germline V CDR1 and CDR2: MNHEY, SMNVEV (reference sequence). V was clipped by 2 bases and J by 6 bases, with 17 bases between them. The CDR3 nucleotides are TGTGCCAGCAGTTTAGCCCCCTGGGGGTCCCTCAATGAGCAGTTCTTC. Translating it yields CASSLAPWGSLNEQFF.

This clonotype was seen many times. The chain carries TRBV6-1 and TRBJ2-3; 7 nucleotides line up with TRBD2. CDR3 length: 13 residues. Germline V gene data show CDR1 as MNHNS and CDR2 as SASEGT. After removal of 3 bases from V and 9 bases from J, the junction contained 6 bases not matched to a gene. The CDR3 loop is CASSEGGRGTQYF. The CDR3 bases are TGTGCCAGCAGTGAGGGCGGGAGAGGCACGCAGTATTTT.

V is TRBV5-6 and J is TRBJ2-1, with 8 bases aligning to TRBD1. The CDR3 spans 19 residues. V was clipped by 0 bases and J by 4 bases; unmatched bases: 15. Germline-derived CDR1 and CDR2 are SGHDT and YYEEEE. The CDR3 region is CASSLARITGTGPYNEQFF. DNA for the CDR3: TGTGCCAGCAGCTTGGCACGAATTACCGGGACAGGACCTTACAATGAGCAGTTCTTC.

In this sample, this clonotype turned up a few times. The chain combines TRBV5-1 with TRBJ2-3; possible D gene TRBD2, 6 bases. Germline V gene sequence: CDR1 SGHRS, CDR2 YFSETQ. The CDR3 spans 16 residues. V lost 1 base to trimming and J lost 0 bases, with 12 bases between them. This CDR3 reads CASSLTASESTDTQYF. CDR3 nucleotides: TGCGCCAGCAGCTTGACGGCTAGCGAAAGCACAGATACGCAGTATTTT.

This clonotype occurred a few times. The chain links TRBV19 to TRBJ1-5; D is uncertain. Per germline, CDR1 LNHDA and CDR2 SQIVND (reference sequence). V was cut by 5 bases and J by 0 bases, with 11 bases left in between. CDR3 length: 15 residues. The CDR3 reads CASSLTTVSNQPQHF. The CDR3 bases are TGTGCCAGTAGTTTAACGACGGTTAGCAATCAGCCCCAGCATTTT.

This chain joins TRBV28 and TRBJ2-7; D call uncertain. CDR1 and CDR2 (germline): MDHEN, SYDVKM. This CDR3 has 14 residues. Trimming shortened V by 5 bases and J by 3 bases, and 14 bases separated the two germline ends. CDR3 sequence reads: CASSPPYELYEQYF. CDR3 sequence (DNA): TGTGCCAGCAGTCCCCCCTACGAACTCTACGAGCAGTACTTC.

This clonotype was observed a few times. The gene calls are TRBV12-3 or TRBV12-4 and TRBJ1-4; TRBD1 agrees at 8 bases. The junction had 4 bases not matched to a gene; V was cut back by 5 bases and J by 2 bases. The CDR3 has 15 amino acids. The CDR3 DNA reads as TGTGCCAGCAGTCCTACAGGGGGGACTAATGAAAAACTGTTTTTT. It is translated as CASSPTGGTNEKLFF.

V usage is TRBV6-1 and J usage is TRBJ1-5; TRBD1 matches 7 bases. Germline V gene sequence: CDR1 MNHNS, CDR2 SASEGT. V lost 4 bases to trimming and J lost 0 bases; unmatched junction nucleotides: 3. CDR3 length: 15 residues. The CDR3 sequence is CASSVGQYSNQPQHF. CDR3 nucleotide sequence: TGTGCCAGCAGTGTGGGACAGTATAGCAATCAGCCCCAGCATTTT.

CDR3 coding DNA: TGTGCCAGCAGCTTTGATGGTCTAGCGGGAAATGAGCAGTTCTTC. It is translated as CASSFDGLAGNEQFF. The chain links TRBV11-2 to TRBJ2-1, with 9 bases matching TRBD2. Trimming at V came to 3 bases and at J to 7 bases, leaving 7 bases not matched to a gene. CDR1 is SGHAT and CDR2 is FQNNGV in the germline V gene. The CDR3 is made up of 15 amino acids.

This clonotype appeared many times. The rearrangement links TRBV3-1 to TRBJ2-7; the D is unclear. V gave up 4 bases and J gave up 6 bases, with 10 bases separating them. Germline values: CDR1 LGHDT, CDR2 YNNKEL (reference sequence). The CDR3 runs 12 residues. CDR3 sequence: CASSPNVGEQYF. The CDR3 DNA reads TGTGCCAGCAGCCCAAACGTGGGCGAGCAGTACTTC.

The chain is built from TRBV6-5 and TRBJ2-3; D unclear. The germline V gene encodes CDR1 MNHEY and CDR2 SVGAGI. CDR3 length: 13 amino acids. V lost 4 bases, J lost 2 bases, and 7 bases lay in between. The CDR3 sequence is CASSFALTDTQYF. The CDR3, as DNA: TGTGCCAGCAGTTTTGCGCTCACAGATACGCAGTATTTT.

About this clonotype itself: A much larger clone differs from this one at a single base, so this may be a read error. The chain recombines TRBV20-1 with TRBJ2-7, with 11 bases matching TRBD2. Germline assignment: CDR1 DFQATT and CDR2 SNEGSKA (reference sequence). The CDR3 is 16 amino acids. CDR3 protein: CSARPRLAGPSYGQYF. CDR3 coding DNA: TGCAGTGCTAGACCCCGACTAGCGGGACCCTCCTACGGGCAGTACTTC.

This clonotype was recorded many times. This chain links TRBV7-2 with TRBJ2-7; D is perhaps TRBD1 (6 bases). The germline CDR1 and CDR2 sequences are SGHTA and FQGNSA. This CDR3 is 14 amino acids long. V lost 3 bases and J 2 bases, leaving 11 bases between the germline ends. CDR3 DNA: TGTGCCAGCAGCTTCGGAGAGGGGGCCTACGAGCAGTACTTC. Its protein is CASSFGEGAYEQYF.